The 11 T cell receptor beta chains listed next were all sequenced from one sample in a study of regulatory T cells in long-lasting Graves disease (dated by TCRdb to about 2021). The library was made by multiplex PCR. This sample was sequenced with an Illumina HiSeq 4000. TCR beta libraries were built with iRepertoire HTBI primers and Arm-PCR amplification of CDR3 regions. The public reads were run again by TCRdb, first through fastp at Q25 and then through MiXCR, and only productive beta chains were kept. A single entry per CDR3 protein holds the most common genes and DNA from its merged rows. For this sample there are a few hundred thousand distinct CDR3 sequences; around 13% appear just once. The biggest ten clones account for around a sixth of the sample. This sample's time point label indicates: newly diagnosed GD, antithyroid drugs for less than 3 months. For both TCR sequencing and RNA sequencing, RNA was extracted from PBMCs in TRIzol.

The same specimen was also included in a second study, on T cells in Graves' hyperthyroidism and ophthalmopathy.

Here the sequenced sample was peripheral blood mononuclear cells (PBMCs), taken at new diagnosis, from a patient treated with antithyroid drugs. All receptors come from a woman in her 50s with Graves disease. Donor details come from another sample of the same person, matched by shared clones.

This chain joins TRBV2 and TRBJ1-2; TRBD1 matches 7 bases. Germline-derived CDR1 and CDR2 are SNHLY and FYNNEI. Germline trimming cut 6 bases from V and 4 bases from J; bases unmatched to any gene: 8. The CDR3 totals 14 residues. This CDR3 reads CASRDTGAPYGYTF. Written as DNA, the CDR3 is TGTGCCAGCAGAGATACAGGGGCGCCCTATGGCTACACCTTC. The complete variable domain, with remaining parts taken from reference TRBV2 and TRBJ1-2, reads EPEVTQTPSHQVTQMGQEVILRCVPISNHLYFYWYRQILGQKVEFLVSFYNNEISEKSEIFDDQFSVERPDGSNFTLKIRSTKLEDSAMYFCASRDTGAPYGYTFGSGTRLTVV.

J is TRBJ2-3 and V is TRBV24-1; 14 bases match TRBD2. The CDR3 loop spans 21 amino acids. After removal of 9 bases from V and 0 bases from J, the junction contained 19 bases not matched to a gene. Germline CDR1 KGHDR, CDR2 SFDVKD. CDR3 sequence: CATGGWRGGTSGSASTDTQYF. DNA for the CDR3: TGTGCCACCGGGGGCTGGAGGGGGGGGACTAGCGGGAGTGCAAGCACAGATACGCAGTATTTT.

In this sample, this clonotype turned up a few times. CDR3 in amino acids: CASSLHRSTGGIMRAGRYNEQFF. CDR3 in DNA: TGTGCCAGCAGCTTGCATAGGTCTACAGGGGGCATTATGCGAGCGGGAAGATACAATGAGCAGTTCTTC. The gene calls are TRBV7-2 and TRBJ2-1; TRBD1 agrees at 9 bases. From germline, CDR1 is SGHTA and CDR2 FQGNSA. The CDR3 length is 23 residues. After removal of 3 bases from V and 4 bases from J, the junction contained 28 bases not matched to a gene. Using reference TRBV7-2 and TRBJ2-1 for the parts outside the CDR3, the full variable domain is GAGVSQSPSNKVTEKGKDVELRCDPISGHTALYWYRQSLGQGLEFLIYFQGNSAPDKSGLPSDRFSAERTGGSVSTLTIQRTQQEDSAVYLCASSLHRSTGGIMRAGRYNEQFFGPGTRLTVL.

With regard to this clonotype: A far larger clone is just one base off, so this is likely a read error. V gene TRBV2 combines with J gene TRBJ2-7; TRBD2 matches 12 bases. The CDR3 consists of 15 residues. The trim removed 6 bases at V and 7 bases at J, leaving 10 bases unmatched. CDR1 SNHLY and CDR2 FYNNEI come from the germline V gene. CDR3 in amino acids: CASSPPGLAGNEQYF. In DNA form, the CDR3 reads TGTGCCAGCAGCCCACCGGGACTAGCGGGCAATGAGCAGTACTTC.

V usage is TRBV29-1 and J usage is TRBJ2-3; D possibly corresponds to TRBD2 (5 bases). Trimming removed 2 bases from V and 6 bases from J, with 12 bases in between. Germline CDR1 reads SQVTM; CDR2 reads ANQGSEA. The CDR3 totals 13 residues. This chain's CDR3 is CSVEKTRGDTQYF. DNA of the CDR3: TGCAGCGTTGAAAAGACCCGAGGGGATACGCAGTATTTT.

This clonotype occurred many times. V usage is TRBV2 and J usage is TRBJ2-7; D possibly corresponds to TRBD2 (5 bases). There are 15 residues in the CDR3. Germline V gives CDR1 SNHLY, CDR2 FYNNEI. Between the trimmed V and J ends, which lost 3 bases and 0 bases, there was a span of 12 bases. The CDR3 sequence: CASSDEGLSSYEQYF. In DNA form, the CDR3 reads TGTGCCAGCAGTGATGAGGGTCTATCCTCCTACGAGCAGTACTTC.

This clonotype showed up many times. V usage is TRBV3-1 and J usage is TRBJ2-7, with no clear D. The CDR3 is 12 residues long. Germline assignment: CDR1 LGHDT and CDR2 YNNKEL (reference sequence). The V end was cut by 5 bases, the J end by 4 bases, with 9 bases between. The CDR3 loop is CASSIVGYEQYF. CDR3 nucleotide sequence: TGTGCCAGCAGCATTGTGGGTTACGAGCAGTACTTC.

This clonotype turned up a few times. The rearrangement links TRBV3-1 to TRBJ2-1, with 7 nucleotides matching TRBD2. Looked up from germline, CDR1 is LGHDT and CDR2 is YNNKEL (reference sequence). J was trimmed by 4 bases and V by 2 bases; bases with no gene match: 11. The CDR3 has 17 residues. The CDR3 sequence: CASSQLIRGEGYNEQFF. Written as DNA, the CDR3 is TGTGCCAGCAGCCAACTCATCCGGGGGGAGGGTTACAATGAGCAGTTCTTC.

This clonotype was seen at least ten times. The chain joins TRBV18 to TRBJ2-1; a possible D gene is TRBD1 (6 bases). The ends were cut back, 4 bases at V and 8 bases at J, with 9 bases in the middle. This CDR3 region has 12 residues. The germline CDR1 and CDR2 sequences are KGHSH and LQKENI. The DNA for the CDR3 is TGTGCCAGCTCACAACAGGGTGATGAGCAGTTCTTC. As protein: CASSQQGDEQFF. The complete variable domain, with remaining parts taken from reference TRBV18 and TRBJ2-1, reads NAGVMQNPRHLVRRRGQEARLRCSPMKGHSHVYWYRQLPEEGLKFMVYLQKENIIDESGMPKERFSAEFPKEGPSILRIQQVVRGDSAAYFCASSQQGDEQFFGPGTRLTVL.

Of note for this clonotype: This may be a read error: a much more frequent sequence differs by one nucleotide. V and J are TRBV9 and TRBJ1-6; D is possibly TRBD1 (5 bases). The germline gives CDR1 SGDLS, CDR2 YYNGEE. V lost 3 bases to trimming and J lost 5 bases, with 12 bases between them. This CDR3 has 15 residues. The DNA for the CDR3 is TGTGCCAGCAGCGCCCGCAGGGCCGATAATTCACCCCTCCACTTT. Amino acids: CASSARRADNSPLHF.

This clonotype was picked up many times. V is TRBV11-3 and J is TRBJ2-1; possible D gene TRBD2, 6 bases. The germline V gene encodes CDR1 SGHNT and CDR2 YENEEA. V lost 1 base and J lost 0, with 10 bases in between. The CDR3 has 16 residues. CDR3 sequence reads: CASSLGDSDSYNEQFF. The CDR3 DNA reads as TGTGCCAGCAGCTTAGGGGACTCCGACTCCTACAATGAGCAGTTCTTC. Complete variable domain (other parts from reference TRBV11-3 and TRBJ2-1): EAGVVQSPRYKIIEKKQPVAFWCNPISGHNTLYWYLQNLGQGPELLIRYENEEAVDDSQLPKDRFSAERLKGVDSTLKIQPAELGDSAVYLCASSLGDSDSYNEQFFGPGTRLTVL.